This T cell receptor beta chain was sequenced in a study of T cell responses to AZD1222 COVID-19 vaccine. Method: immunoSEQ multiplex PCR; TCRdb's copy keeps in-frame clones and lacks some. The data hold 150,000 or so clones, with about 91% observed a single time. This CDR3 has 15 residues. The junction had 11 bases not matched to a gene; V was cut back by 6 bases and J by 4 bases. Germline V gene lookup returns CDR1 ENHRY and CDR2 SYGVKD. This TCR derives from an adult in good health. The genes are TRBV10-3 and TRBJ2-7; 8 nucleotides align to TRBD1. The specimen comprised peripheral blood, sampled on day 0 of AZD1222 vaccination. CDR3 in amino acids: CAISDRGPRGYEQYF. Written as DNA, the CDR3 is TGTGCCATCAGCGACAGGGGCCCTAGGGGGTACGAGCAGTACTTC.